This paragraph covers one T cell receptor beta chain sequence. These data belong to a study of blood T cell repertoires in COVID-19. Study overall: The United States, Italy and Spain were the sources of the acute and convalescent COVID-19 samples. Sample material is recorded as cDNA or gDNA derived from T cells, B-cell-depleted T cells, or PBMCs.

The CDR3 is made up of 14 amino acids. V shed 6 bases and J shed 2 bases, with 14 bases lying between them. Germline CDR1 SGDLS, CDR2 YYNGEE. Authors' processing steps: Reference gene primer amplification gave nucleated cell count estimates. The protocol was immunoSEQ multiplex PCR, while the TCRdb copy is restricted to in-frame clones and leaves out a portion. V and J calls and clone size come straight from that table; D and trimming were deduced from the DNA. The sample carries under 250,000 clones, approximately 86% recorded once. The TCR was taken from a woman aged 70-85 years with active or convalescent COVID-19. Sequenced material: peripheral blood. The chain joins TRBV9 to TRBJ1-1; maybe TRBD1 (6 bases). The CDR3: CASNKRDTNTEAFF. The CDR3 DNA reads TGTGCCAGCAACAAACGGGACACCAACACTGAAGCTTTCTTT. Full variable domain (remainder filled in from reference TRBV9 and TRBJ1-1): DSGVTQTPKHLITATGQRVTLRCSPRSGDLSVYWYQQSLDQGLQFLIQYYNGEERAKGNILERFSAQQFPDLHSELNLSSLELGDSALYFCASNKRDTNTEAFFGQGTRLTVV.